A single sample gave rise to the 23 T cell receptor beta chains below, sequenced in a study of blood T cell repertoires in COVID-19. TCRdb keeps only in-frame clones here, not all; method: immunoSEQ multiplex PCR. The table shows about 310,000 clones, with around 87% occurring only once. What was sequenced was peripheral blood. Receptors were obtained from a man aged 50-59 years with active or convalescent COVID-19.

The V call is TRBV7-2, the J call TRBJ1-1, with 7 bases identical to TRBD1. V lost 4 bases and J lost 4; bases outside the gene matches: 3. This CDR3 spans 13 amino acids. Germline V gene data show CDR1 as SGHTA and CDR2 as FQGNSA. The CDR3 sequence is CASSYRGATEAFF. For the CDR3, the DNA is TGTGCCAGCAGCTACAGGGGAGCCACTGAAGCTTTCTTT.

The V call is TRBV7-6, the J call TRBJ1-1, with D unclear. Trimming cost V 4 bases and J 4 bases, with 7 bases left between them. Germline assignment: CDR1 SGHVS and CDR2 FNYEAQ. The CDR3 length is 12 residues. CDR3 residues: CASSSPSTEAFF. The CDR3 DNA reads as TGTGCCAGCAGCTCCCCCTCCACTGAAGCTTTCTTT.

The chain employs TRBV28 and TRBJ1-4; 9 bases align to TRBD1. The germline gives CDR1 MDHEN, CDR2 SYDVKM. The CDR3 has 15 residues. The V and J ends lost 5 bases and 7 bases, in that order; junction bases with no gene match: 8. In nucleotides, the CDR3 is TGTGCCAGCAGTCCCCGGGACAGGGCCAGTGAAAAACTGTTTTTT. Encoded protein: CASSPRDRASEKLFF.

This clone appeared a few times. This chain joins TRBV7-8 and TRBJ2-7; maybe TRBD2 (5 bases). The CDR3 has 14 residues. From germline, CDR1 is SGHVS and CDR2 FQNEAQ. Trimming stripped 1 base from V and 3 bases from J, with 10 bases between. The CDR3 protein is CASSLDLAFYEQYF. As DNA, the CDR3 is TGTGCCAGCAGCTTAGACCTAGCTTTCTACGAGCAGTACTTC.

As to this clone: Other DNA sequences of this sample code for an identical CDR3. The chain joins TRBV28 to TRBJ1-2; 7 bases map to TRBD1. The V and J ends lost 6 bases and 3 bases, in that order; junction bases with no gene match: 4. Looked up from germline, CDR1 is MDHEN and CDR2 is SYDVKM. The CDR3 covers 13 residues. The CDR3 loop reads CASRPGQDYGYTF. CDR3 sequence (DNA): TGTGCCAGCAGACCCGGACAGGACTATGGCTACACCTTC.

The chain carries TRBV18 and TRBJ1-5; D is uncertain. Germline V lookup: CDR1 KGHSH, CDR2 LQKENI. This CDR3 contains 13 residues. Deletions cut 4 bases from V and 5 bases from J, with 9 bases between. The CDR3: CASSLGSDQPQHF. CDR3 coding DNA: TGTGCCAGCTCACTCGGGAGCGATCAGCCCCAGCATTTT.

The chain is built from TRBV30 and TRBJ1-1, with TRBD1 matching 9 bases. CDR3 length equals 14 residues. The germline gives CDR1 GTSNPN, CDR2 SVGIG (reference sequence). V lost 2 bases to trimming and J lost 4 bases; unmatched junction nucleotides: 5. In nucleotides, the CDR3 is TGTGCCTGGAGTACACAGGGGGCCGGCACTGAAGCTTTCTTT. It yields the protein CAWSTQGAGTEAFF. The entire variable domain, with the rest obtained from reference TRBV30 and TRBJ1-1, is as follows: SQTIHQWPATLVQPVGSPLSLECTVEGTSNPNLYWYRQAAGRGLQLLFYSVGIGQISSEVPQNLSASRPQDRQFILSSKKLLLSDSGFYLCAWSTQGAGTEAFFGQGTRLTVV.

The V gene is TRBV6-4, the J gene TRBJ2-7, with D perhaps TRBD1 (5 bases). Trimming cost V 7 bases and J 3 bases, with 13 bases left between them. There are 13 residues in the CDR3. Germline loops: CDR1 MRHNA, CDR2 SNTAGT. The CDR3 protein is CASMGQDGYEQYF. The CDR3 coding sequence is TGTGCCAGCATGGGGCAGGATGGCTACGAGCAGTACTTC.

This chain joins TRBV28 and TRBJ2-2; TRBD2 is a possible D gene (6 bases). The CDR3 contains 16 residues. Germline assignment: CDR1 MDHEN and CDR2 SYDVKM. V lost 3 bases and J lost 4, with 15 bases in between. CDR3 residues: CASSLTNGGGTGELFF. The CDR3 DNA reads TGTGCCAGCAGTTTGACTAACGGGGGAGGCACCGGGGAGCTGTTTTTT.

The rearrangement uses TRBV30 and TRBJ2-7; 11 nucleotides match TRBD1. Germline-derived CDR1 and CDR2 are GTSNPN and SVGIG (reference sequence). Germline trimming cut 1 base from V and 2 bases from J; bases unmatched to any gene: 1. The CDR3 totals 14 residues. CDR3 DNA: TGTGCCTGGAGTGGGGGACAGGGGGCCTACGAGCAGTACTTC. This gives the protein CAWSGGQGAYEQYF.

The CDR3 spells CASSPVGAGNEQFF. In nucleotides, the CDR3 is TGTGCCAGCTCACCGGTAGGGGCAGGCAATGAGCAGTTCTTC. V gene TRBV18 combines with J gene TRBJ2-1; tentative D call: TRBD1 (5 bases). CDR1 is KGHSH and CDR2 is LQKENI in the germline V gene. The CDR3 has 14 residues. V dropped 3 bases and J dropped 6 bases, with 12 bases sitting between them.

This CDR3 is CASSAGLGYGYTF. The CDR3 coding sequence is TGTGCCAGCAGTGCAGGGCTCGGCTATGGCTACACCTTC. The rearrangement uses TRBV2 and TRBJ1-2; maybe TRBD1 (5 bases). V was clipped by 4 bases and J by 4 bases, with 10 bases between them. Germline loops: CDR1 SNHLY, CDR2 FYNNEI. CDR3 length: 13 amino acids. Variable domain in full (rest from reference TRBV2 and TRBJ1-2): EPEVTQTPSHQVTQMGQEVILRCVPISNHLYFYWYRQILGQKVEFLVSFYNNEISEKSEIFDDQFSVERPDGSNFTLKIRSTKLEDSAMYFCASSAGLGYGYTFGSGTRLTVV.

V is TRBV11-2 and J is TRBJ2-1; 11 bases are shared with TRBD2. The germline CDR1 and CDR2 sequences are SGHAT and FQNNGV. The ends lost 5 bases at V and 9 bases at J; junction bases unmatched: 21. The CDR3 has 19 residues. The CDR3 sequence is CASSPPARLAGGLRGEQFF. CDR3 DNA sequence: TGTGCCAGCAGCCCCCCCGCGAGGCTAGCGGGGGGTCTACGAGGTGAGCAGTTCTTC. The full variable domain, with the rest looked up from reference TRBV11-2 and TRBJ2-1, is EAGVAQSPRYKIIEKRQSVAFWCNPISGHATLYWYQQILGQGPKLLIQFQNNGVVDDSQLPKDRFSAERLKGVDSTLKIQPAKLEDSAVYLCASSPPARLAGGLRGEQFFGPGTRLTVL.

The V call is TRBV18, the J call TRBJ1-6; 7 bases agree with TRBD1. The CDR3 runs 13 residues. J was trimmed by 8 bases and V by 6 bases; bases with no gene match: 4. The germline CDR1 and CDR2 sequences are KGHSH and LQKENI. CDR3 amino acids: CASSQTGDSPLHF. The CDR3 DNA sequence: TGTGCCAGCTCTCAAACAGGGGATTCACCCCTCCACTTT.

This sequence joins TRBV6-5 and TRBJ1-2; tentative D call: TRBD1 (6 bases). V shed 4 bases and J shed 11 bases, with 17 bases lying between them. The V gene's germline CDR1 is MNHEY and CDR2 SVGAGI. The CDR3 is 13 amino acids. In DNA, the CDR3 is TGTGCCAGCAGTTCAGGGGCAGGCGAGGGGTACACCTTC. It specifies CASSSGAGEGYTF.

This clone was seen once. The chain has TRBV30 and TRBJ2-7; maybe TRBD1 (5 bases). Germline-derived CDR1 and CDR2 are GTSNPN and SVGIG (reference sequence). This CDR3 comprises 13 residues. The V end was cut by 1 base, the J end by 6 bases, with 13 bases between. In DNA form, the CDR3 reads TGTGCCTGGAGTGCCGATACTCAGGGCGAGCAGTACTTC. Encoded protein: CAWSADTQGEQYF.

This chain uses TRBV5-4 with TRBJ1-1; 7 positions match TRBD1. The CDR3 extends over 15 amino acids. The V gene end was trimmed by 4 bases and the J gene end by 1 base; junction bases not matched to a gene: 7. Looked up from germline, CDR1 is SGHNT and CDR2 is YYREEE (reference sequence). CDR3 nucleotide sequence: TGTGCCAGCAGCGACCAGGGACAGCCGAACACTGAAGCTTTCTTT. Protein product: CASSDQGQPNTEAFF.

This clone was found many times. This sequence joins TRBV3-1 (or the pseudogene TRBV3-2) and TRBJ2-5; 7 bases are a match to TRBD1. The CDR3 spans 14 residues. Germline V CDR1 and CDR2: LGHDT, YNNKEL (reference sequence). V lost 3 bases, J lost 5 bases, and 6 bases stayed unmatched. DNA for the CDR3: TGTGCCAGCAGCCAGAGCGACAGGGTGGAGACCCAGTACTTC. Its protein product is CASSQSDRVETQYF.

The CDR3 spells CASSRNTGSNQPQHF. CDR3 DNA sequence: TGTGCCAGCAGCCGAAATACAGGGTCCAATCAGCCCCAGCATTTT. V and J are TRBV4-2 and TRBJ1-5, with D tentatively TRBD1 (6 bases). CDR3 length: 15 amino acids. Per germline, CDR1 LGHNA and CDR2 YNFKEQ. V shed 4 bases and J shed 3 bases, with 13 bases lying between them.

This clone came up a few times. This sequence joins TRBV6-2 or TRBV6-3 and TRBJ1-4, with a possible D match to TRBD1 (5 bases). The V end was cut by 4 bases, the J end by 14 bases, with 17 bases between. The CDR3 runs to 13 residues. Germline values: CDR1 MNHEY, CDR2 SVGEGT. DNA of the CDR3: TGTGCCAGCAGTTCAAATTGGGGCACTCAGCTGTTTTTT. This encodes CASSSNWGTQLFF.

The chain joins TRBV10-3 to TRBJ2-1; D call uncertain. This CDR3 is built from 12 residues. The V and J ends lost 2 bases and 10 bases respectively, with 9 bases between them. Germline values: CDR1 ENHRY, CDR2 SYGVKD. The CDR3: CAISEVAREQFF. As DNA, the CDR3 is TGTGCCATCAGTGAGGTCGCTAGGGAGCAGTTCTTC.

This chain joins TRBV19 and TRBJ2-2; no clear D. Between the trimmed V and J ends, which lost 5 bases and 3 bases, there was a span of 25 bases. CDR3 length: 19 amino acids. Germline values: CDR1 LNHDA, CDR2 SQIVND (reference sequence). Here the CDR3 reads CASSPHPGNRRIDTGELFF. Written as DNA, the CDR3 is TGTGCCAGTAGTCCCCACCCCGGCAATCGGCGGATCGACACCGGGGAGCTGTTTTTT.

This chain joins TRBV6-5 and TRBJ2-5; D perhaps matches TRBD2 (5 bases). Germline V CDR1 and CDR2: MNHEY, SVGAGI. The V end lost 6 bases, the J end lost 1 base, and 9 bases lay between the germline ends. CDR3 length: 13 amino acids. The DNA of the CDR3 is TGTGCCAGCAGGGACTTGCTCCAAGAGACCCAGTACTTC. Translated, it gives CASRDLLQETQYF.